Listed here are 9 T cell receptor beta chains from one sample, sequenced in a study of blood T cell repertoires in COVID-19. Sequenced by immunoSEQ multiplex PCR; TCRdb stores in-frame clones only, minus some. The sample yields more than 35,000 clones, approximately 91% seen once. The material sequenced was peripheral blood. The source is a human donor in a cohort sampled during active COVID-19.

This chain links TRBV18 with TRBJ1-4; 7 nucleotides line up with TRBD1. From germline, CDR1 is KGHSH and CDR2 LQKENI. This CDR3 is built from 13 residues. Trimming at V came to 5 bases and at J to 4 bases, leaving 1 base not matched to a gene. CDR3 region: CASSGTDNEKLFF. In nucleotides, the CDR3 is TGTGCCAGCTCAGGGACAGATAATGAAAAACTGTTTTTT.

This chain joins TRBV5-1 and TRBJ2-3; TRBD2 aligns across 8 bases. V shed 3 bases and J 0 bases; nucleotides not matched to a gene: 6. This CDR3 is 16 amino acids long. The germline V gene has CDR1 SGHRS and CDR2 YFSETQ. The CDR3 coding sequence is TGCGCCAGCAGCTCCGGACTAGCTGGTAGCACAGATACGCAGTATTTT. Translation gives CASSSGLAGSTDTQYF. Filled out from reference TRBV5-1 and TRBJ2-3, the complete variable domain reads KAGVTQTPRYLIKTRGQQVTLSCSPISGHRSVSWYQQTPGQGLQFLFEYFSETQRNKGNFPGRFSGRQFSNSRSEMNVSTLELGDSALYLCASSSGLAGSTDTQYFGPGTRLTVL.

This chain uses TRBV4-1 with TRBJ2-1, with TRBD1 identical over 8 bases. Germline V CDR1 and CDR2: MGHRA, YSYEKL. The CDR3 is 18 residues long. J gave up 1 base and V 2 bases, and 10 bases lay outside the gene matches. CDR3 amino acids: CASSQSWTGTGSYNEQFF. CDR3 sequence (DNA): TGCGCCAGCAGCCAATCCTGGACCGGGACAGGATCCTACAATGAGCAGTTCTTC.

The V gene is TRBV19, the J gene TRBJ2-3; tentatively, D is TRBD2 (5 bases). V was trimmed by 7 bases and J by 4 bases, leaving 18 bases between them. Germline CDR1 and CDR2: LNHDA and SQIVND (reference sequence). CDR3 length equals 15 residues. CDR3 residues: CASTPRTGPADTQYF. The DNA for the CDR3 is TGTGCCAGTACCCCTAGGACTGGGCCCGCAGATACGCAGTATTTT. The full variable domain, rest sourced from reference TRBV19 and TRBJ2-3, is DGGITQSPKYLFRKEGQNVTLSCEQNLNHDAMYWYRQDPGQGLRLIYYSQIVNDFQKGDIAEGYSVSREKKESFPLTVTSAQKNPTAFYLCASTPRTGPADTQYFGPGTRLTVL.

In its sample, this clone was seen once. This chain's CDR3 is CASSESLSGGNEQYF. The CDR3 coding sequence is TGCGCCAGCAGCGAAAGCCTGAGCGGTGGGAACGAGCAGTACTTC. V and J are TRBV4-1 and TRBJ2-7, with TRBD2 as a possible D gene (5 bases). The V and J ends lost 5 bases and 5 bases respectively, with 19 bases between them. Germline V gene lookup returns CDR1 MGHRA and CDR2 YSYEKL. The CDR3 contains 15 residues.

The rearrangement links TRBV5-5 to TRBJ2-7; D ambiguous. The CDR3 has 14 residues. With 3 bases removed from V and 1 base from J, the gap between germline ends came to 11 bases. Germline CDR1 is SGHKS and CDR2 is YYEKEE (reference sequence). The CDR3 here is CASSSLQASYEQYF. The DNA for the CDR3 is TGTGCCAGCAGCTCACTTCAGGCTTCCTACGAGCAGTACTTC. The whole variable domain, remainder taken from reference TRBV5-5 and TRBJ2-7, is DAGVTQSPTHLIKTRGQQVTLRCSPISGHKSVSWYQQVLGQGPQFIFQYYEKEERGRGNFPDRFSARQFPNYSSELNVNALLLGDSALYLCASSSLQASYEQYFGPGTRLTVT.

In its sample, this clone was seen a few times. V is TRBV28 and J is TRBJ2-5; 7 positions agree with TRBD1. V trimming: 5 bases; J trimming: 1 base; junction bases outside the gene matches: 7. The germline V gene has CDR1 MDHEN and CDR2 SYDVKM. This CDR3 comprises 15 residues. This chain's CDR3 is CASSLGQAPQETQYF. CDR3 nucleotides: TGTGCCAGCAGTCTCGGACAGGCCCCCCAAGAGACCCAGTACTTC.

V and J are TRBV5-1 and TRBJ1-1; D not certain. CDR1 is SGHRS and CDR2 is YFSETQ in the germline V gene. Between the trimmed V and J ends, which lost 1 base and 0 bases, there was a span of 7 bases. The CDR3 covers 14 residues. The CDR3 bases are TGCGCCAGCAGCTTGTACGGGATGAACACTGAAGCTTTCTTT. This codes for CASSLYGMNTEAFF.

The rearrangement joins TRBV5-4 to TRBJ2-1, with TRBD2 identical over 13 bases. Trimming took 0 bases from V and 9 from J; bases not matched to a gene: 9. This CDR3 has 17 residues. Germline V CDR1 and CDR2: SGHNT, YYREEE (reference sequence). CDR3 in DNA: TGTGCCAGCAGCTTGGTAGTACTAGCGGGGGGGCCAGGTGAGCAGTTCTTC. Its translation: CASSLVVLAGGPGEQFF.